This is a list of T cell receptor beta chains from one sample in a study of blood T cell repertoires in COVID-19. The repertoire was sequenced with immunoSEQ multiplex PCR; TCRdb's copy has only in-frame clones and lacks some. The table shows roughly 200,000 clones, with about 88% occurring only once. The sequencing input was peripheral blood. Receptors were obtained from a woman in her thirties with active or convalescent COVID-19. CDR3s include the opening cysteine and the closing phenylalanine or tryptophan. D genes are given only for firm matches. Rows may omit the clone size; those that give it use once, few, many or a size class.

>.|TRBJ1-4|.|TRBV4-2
TGTGCCAGCAGCCAAGATTCCCAGGGGCCCCTTTTT
CASSQDSQGPLF
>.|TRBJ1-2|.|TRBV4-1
TGCGCCAGCAGCTTGCAGGAGGCAGACTATGGCTACACCTTC
CASSLQEADYGYTF
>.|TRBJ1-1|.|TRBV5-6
TGTGCCAGCAGCTTGGGGGGCCGGACAATGAACACTGAAGCTTTCTTT
CASSLGGRTMNTEAFF
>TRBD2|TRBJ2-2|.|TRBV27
TGTGCCAGCAGTTTACCCGCTAGCGGGGGGGCCGGGGAGCTGTTTTTT
CASSLPASGGAGELFF
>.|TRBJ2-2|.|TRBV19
TGTGCCAGTAGTCCAGGCACCGGGGAGCTGTTTTTT
CASSPGTGELFF
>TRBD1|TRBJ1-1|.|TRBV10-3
TGTGCCATCAGTGCTCCAGGGGGCGACCCTGAAGCTTTCTTT
CAISAPGGDPEAFF
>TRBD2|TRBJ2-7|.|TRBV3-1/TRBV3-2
TGTGCCAGCCAAGACAGGACCTCCCCGGGCGGGAGGGCCTACGAGCAGTACTTC
CASQDRTSPGGRAYEQYF
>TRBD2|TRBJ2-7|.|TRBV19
TGTGCCAGTAGTCTGCCGAATTTTAGCGGGAGGGGGTACGAGCAGTACTTC
CASSLPNFSGRGYEQYF
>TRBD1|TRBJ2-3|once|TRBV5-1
TGCGCCAGCAGCTCACGGACAGGGGAGACAGATACGCAGTATTTT
CASSSRTGETDTQYF
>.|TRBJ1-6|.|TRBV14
TGTGCCAGCAGCCAATTAACAGGGAGCTCCTATAATTCACCCCTCCACTTT
CASSQLTGSSYNSPLHF
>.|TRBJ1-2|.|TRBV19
TGTGCCAGTACCCTTCTGTGGGGGGCTAACTATGGCTACACCTTC
CASTLLWGANYGYTF
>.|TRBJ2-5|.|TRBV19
TGTGCCAGTAGTAGGGACACAAACGAAGAGACCCAGTACTTC
CASSRDTNEETQYF
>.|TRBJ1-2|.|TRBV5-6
TGTGCCAGCAGCTTAGTAGCGGCCGGTAACTATGGCTACACCTTC
CASSLVAAGNYGYTF
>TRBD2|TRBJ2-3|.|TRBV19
TGTGCCAGTAGTATAGGACTAGCGGGAGCAGATACGCAGTATTTT
CASSIGLAGADTQYF
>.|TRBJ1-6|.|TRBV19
TGTGCCAGTAGTAGCACACAGGGCTTGGGTTCACCCCTCCACTTT
CASSSTQGLGSPLHF
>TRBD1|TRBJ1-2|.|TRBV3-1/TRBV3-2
TGTGCCAGCAGACCTGGACAGGGGAAAGGCTACACCTTC
CASRPGQGKGYTF
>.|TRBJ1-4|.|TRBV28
TGTGCCAGCAGTTTATATGGACAAGGGAAGAATGAAAAACTGTTTTTT
CASSLYGQGKNEKLFF
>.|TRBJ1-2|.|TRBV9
TGTGCCAGCAGCGTAGCTATAGGGGCGCCCAACTATGGCTACACCTTC
CASSVAIGAPNYGYTF
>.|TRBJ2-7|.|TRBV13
TGTGCCAGCCAAATGGGGGGTTCCTCCTACGAGCAGTACTTC
CASQMGGSSYEQYF
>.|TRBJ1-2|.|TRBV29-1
TGCAGCGTTGAAGAGGGGGAGGGTGGCTACACCTTC
CSVEEGEGGYTF
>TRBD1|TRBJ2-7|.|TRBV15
TGTGCCACCTCCAGAGATCGCCGGGACAGGGGCGAGCAGTACTTC
CATSRDRRDRGEQYF
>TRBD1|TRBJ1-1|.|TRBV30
TGTGCCTGGAGGAACCTATTAGGGGGCGCCAGGAACACTGAAGCTTTCTTT
CAWRNLLGGARNTEAFF
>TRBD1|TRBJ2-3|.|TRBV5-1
TGCGCCAGCAGCTTAGACAGGGAAGATACGCAGTATTTT
CASSLDREDTQYF
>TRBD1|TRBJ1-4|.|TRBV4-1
TGCGCCAGCAGCCCAAATTCCGGGACAGTTAATGAAAAACTGTTTTTT
CASSPNSGTVNEKLFF
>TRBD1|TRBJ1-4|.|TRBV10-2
TGCGCCAGCAGTGAAAGGGACAGGGGTTTGTTCACTAATGAAAAACTGTTTTTT
CASSERDRGLFTNEKLFF
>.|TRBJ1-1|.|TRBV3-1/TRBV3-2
TGTGCCAGCAGCCAAACAGGGTTGGAAGCTTTCTTT
CASSQTGLEAFF
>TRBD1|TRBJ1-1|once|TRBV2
TGTGCCAGCAGTGGGGGGGACAGATTGAACACTGAAGCTTTCTTT
CASSGGDRLNTEAFF